These 2 T cell receptor beta chains were sequenced from one sample in a study of blood T cell dynamics during melanoma immunotherapy. Time point specified: week 3, after first cycle of checkpoint inhibitor. The data were produced by immunoSEQ multiplex PCR, yet TCRdb's version contains in-frame clones alone and is incomplete. The table has some 13,000 clones, more than 80% seen once; the top ten hold 5.3%. Sample: blood, taken from a patient treated with checkpoint blockade. Source of these receptors: a human donor with melanoma.

The V gene is TRBV30, the J gene TRBJ1-5; TRBD1 agrees at 8 bases. The V gene end was trimmed by 2 bases and the J gene end by 4 bases; junction bases not matched to a gene: 10. The CDR3 is 16 amino acids. The germline V gene has CDR1 GTSNPN and CDR2 SVGIG (reference sequence). CDR3 nucleotides: TGTGCCTGGAGTACCAGGACAGGGAGTGGGAATCAGCCCCAGCATTTT. Residues: CAWSTRTGSGNQPQHF.

This clone was seen more than once but under ten times. The genes are TRBV7-3 and TRBJ2-2, with TRBD2 matching 7 bases. The CDR3 has 14 amino acids. From germline, CDR1 is SGHTA and CDR2 FQGTGA. V shed 6 bases and J 4 bases; nucleotides not matched to a gene: 5. The CDR3: CASSGLDLTGELFF. The CDR3 DNA reads as TGTGCCAGCAGTGGACTAGACCTCACCGGGGAGCTGTTTTTT.